The 26 T cell receptor beta chains given below trace back to one sample, sequenced in a study of early T cells in non-severe SARS-CoV-2 infection. One entry per CDR3 protein results from TCRdb running MiXCR on the 5' RACE reads. Of approximately 97,000 distinct CDR3 sequences listed, less than 15% were seen once; the top ten hold 5% to 8%. The sequenced material came from whole blood. Receptor source: an adult who was a healthcare worker with PCR-confirmed SARS-CoV-2 infection or an uninfected control (not recorded which).

CDR3 protein: CASSPRGGVGFGYTF. The DNA of the CDR3 is TGTGCCAGTAGTCCTCGCGGGGGGGTCGGTTTTGGCTACACCTTC. This chain links TRBV19 with TRBJ1-2, with D possibly being TRBD1 (5 bases). This CDR3 is 15 amino acids long. Germline CDR1 is LNHDA and CDR2 is SQIVND (reference sequence). Trimming stripped 5 bases from V and 7 bases from J, with 20 bases between. The full variable domain, in which reference TRBV19 and TRBJ1-2 provide the parts outside the CDR3, is DGGITQSPKYLFRKEGQNVTLSCEQNLNHDAMYWYRQDPGQGLRLIYYSQIVNDFQKGDIAEGYSVSREKKESFPLTVTSAQKNPTAFYLCASSPRGGVGFGYTFGSGTRLTVV.

The chain couples TRBV7-3 to TRBJ2-5; D is unclear. CDR3 size: 13 residues. The ends were cut back, 2 bases at V and 2 bases at J, with 6 bases in the middle. Germline CDR1 SGHTA, CDR2 FQGTGA. CDR3 in DNA: TGTGCCAGCAGCTTAGCGAAGCAAGAGACCCAGTACTTC. Its translation: CASSLAKQETQYF.

The CDR3 DNA reads TGTGCCAGCAGTCGTGACTGGAGGGCAGATACGCAGTATTTT. It translates to CASSRDWRADTQYF. The chain employs TRBV6-2 or TRBV6-3 and TRBJ2-3, with D perhaps matching TRBD2 (6 bases). V was trimmed by 5 bases and J by 4 bases, leaving 13 bases between them. Germline CDR1 is MNHEY and CDR2 is SVGEGT. This CDR3 comprises 14 residues.

The CDR3 coding sequence is TGCAGCGTTGAAGATCCCCCCTACGAGCAGTACTTC. Translating gives CSVEDPPYEQYF. This chain uses TRBV29-1 with TRBJ2-7; D gene ambiguous. CDR3 size: 12 residues. V lost 0 bases and J lost 2, with 5 bases in between. Germline loops: CDR1 SQVTM, CDR2 ANQGSEA.

In this sample, this clonotype turned up a few times. The rearrangement joins TRBV18 to TRBJ1-4; D uncertain. V lost 2 bases, J lost 8 bases, and 12 bases lay in between. Germline V gives CDR1 KGHSH, CDR2 LQKENI. This CDR3 has 14 residues. The CDR3 here is CASSPGRVWEKLFF. CDR3 nucleotides: TGTGCCAGCTCACCAGGCCGGGTCTGGGAAAAACTGTTTTTT.

This clonotype was detected ten times or more. This rearrangement joins TRBV5-4 to TRBJ2-5; D possibly corresponds to TRBD2 (6 bases). The CDR3 sequence is 13 residues long. Germline loops: CDR1 SGHNT, CDR2 YYREEE (reference sequence). V was cut by 3 bases and J by 2 bases, with 8 bases left in between. CDR3 sequence reads: CASSSGLQETQYF. CDR3 sequence (DNA): TGTGCCAGCAGCTCGGGACTTCAAGAGACCCAGTACTTC.

The chain has TRBV12-3 or TRBV12-4 and TRBJ2-2; D is undetermined. This CDR3 region has 16 residues. V lost 7 bases, J lost 2 bases, and 17 bases lay in between. CDR3 in DNA: TGTGCCAGCAATGATCTTTTCGACACTAACACCGGGGAGCTGTTTTTT. Its translation: CASNDLFDTNTGELFF.

This clonotype was seen more than once but under ten times. One junction end does not reproduce the germline sequence, and a read error may be involved. The rearrangement links TRBV7-9 to TRBJ1-3, with D uncertain. Germline V gene sequence: CDR1 SEHNR, CDR2 FQNEAQ (reference sequence). This CDR3 has 15 residues. The CDR3 region has the DNA TGTGCCAGCATTCTTATGGGCACCTCTGAAAACACCATATATTTT. It specifies CASILMGTSENTIYF.

The V and J genes are TRBV2 and TRBJ1-1; D possibly corresponds to TRBD1 (5 bases). Trimming left V 6 bases short and J 7 bases short, with 9 bases between. Germline CDR1 SNHLY, CDR2 FYNNEI. This CDR3 has 11 amino acids. The CDR3 coding sequence is TGTGCCAGCAGCGTCGGGGGTGAAGCTTTCTTT. Residues: CASSVGGEAFF. The variable domain in full, completed from reference TRBV2 and TRBJ1-1, reads EPEVTQTPSHQVTQMGQEVILRCVPISNHLYFYWYRQILGQKVEFLVSFYNNEISEKSEIFDDQFSVERPDGSNFTLKIRSTKLEDSAMYFCASSVGGEAFFGQGTRLTVV.

This clonotype was observed at least ten times. This chain uses TRBV6-1 with TRBJ1-4; D unresolved. Germline V gene sequence: CDR1 MNHNS, CDR2 SASEGT. Deletions cut 5 bases from V and 15 bases from J, with 10 bases between. This CDR3 comprises 10 residues. DNA for the CDR3: TGTGCCAGCAGTTATGGGTTAATGTTTTTT. This sequence encodes CASSYGLMFF.

The gene calls are TRBV6-5 and TRBJ2-6, with D uncertain. Trimming stripped 6 bases from V and 3 bases from J, with 12 bases between. Germline assignment: CDR1 MNHEY and CDR2 SVGAGI. The CDR3 length is 15 residues. The CDR3 DNA reads as TGTGCCAGCAGCCCAGATCCGCGTGGGGCCAACGTCCTGACTTTC. It is translated as CASSPDPRGANVLTF.

This clonotype has just one count. This chain links TRBV4-3 with TRBJ2-7, with a tentative D call TRBD2 (6 bases). The V end was cut by 1 base, the J end by 3 bases, with 16 bases between. The CDR3 runs 16 residues. The germline V gene encodes CDR1 LGHNA and CDR2 YSLEER. Here the CDR3 reads CASSQVAGRGNYEQYF. CDR3 bases: TGCGCCAGCAGCCAAGTGGCGGGACGGGGAAACTACGAGCAGTACTTC.

This clonotype was detected a few times. The gene calls are TRBV2 and TRBJ2-5; TRBD2 is a possible D gene (6 bases). Germline loops: CDR1 SNHLY, CDR2 FYNNEI. The CDR3 is 12 amino acids. V lost 8 bases, J lost 2 bases, and 9 bases lay in between. CDR3 region: CASRDLQETQYF. The CDR3 DNA reads TGTGCCAGCCGGGACTTACAAGAGACCCAGTACTTC.

The rearrangement links TRBV24-1 to TRBJ2-5, with 7 bases matching TRBD2. Germline lookup yields CDR1 KGHDR and CDR2 SFDVKD. The length of the CDR3 is 16 residues. Germline trimming cut 6 bases from V and 7 bases from J; bases unmatched to any gene: 16. The CDR3 here is CATSIFSGALERTQYF. CDR3 nucleotide sequence: TGTGCCACCAGTATATTCAGCGGGGCCCTTGAACGGACCCAGTACTTC.

As for this clonotype: This clone may be a read error of a much larger clone one base away. This chain joins TRBV6-2 or TRBV6-3 and TRBJ1-2; D is unclear. V gave up 2 bases and J gave up 6 bases, with 13 bases separating them. CDR1 is MNHEY and CDR2 is SVGEGT in the germline V gene. CDR3 length: 14 amino acids. In DNA, the CDR3 is TGTGCCAGCAGTTACGCGACGACGGTCCATGGCTACACCTTC. As protein: CASSYATTVHGYTF.

This clonotype has ten or more counts. The CDR3 DNA follows: TGCGCCAGCAGGCGACTAGCGGGGTTCAATGAGCAGTTCTTC. Protein sequence: CASRRLAGFNEQFF. The chain uses TRBV4-1 and TRBJ2-1, with TRBD2 matching over 11 bases. Losses at the gene ends were 6 bases for V and 6 bases for J; bases not matched to a gene: 4. CDR3 length: 14 amino acids. Germline loops: CDR1 MGHRA, CDR2 YSYEKL.

The table lists this clonotype with many counts. The chain uses TRBV12-3 or TRBV12-4 and TRBJ2-1; D is ambiguous. CDR3 length: 11 residues. V lost 5 bases and J lost 12, with 11 bases in between. The CDR3: CASSPRVGQFF. CDR3 sequence (DNA): TGTGCCAGCAGTCCTAGGGTGGGGCAGTTCTTC.

This clonotype came up a few times. One junction end does not reproduce the germline sequence, and a read error may be involved. The V call is TRBV12-3 or TRBV12-4, the J call TRBJ2-7; D remains ambiguous. The CDR3 is 13 amino acids. This CDR3 is CSSSSVAAYEQYF. CDR3 nucleotides: TGTTCCAGCAGTTCCGTGGCCGCTTACGAGCAGTACTTC.

This clonotype was counted between two and nine times. The chain employs TRBV11-2 and TRBJ2-1; D gene uncertain. The CDR3 covers 13 residues. V was trimmed by 5 bases and J by 7 bases, leaving 12 bases between them. CDR1 SGHAT and CDR2 FQNNGV come from the germline V gene. The CDR3 coding sequence is TGTGCCAGCAGCCCGAGATATGGGAATGAGCAGTTCTTC. Amino acids: CASSPRYGNEQFF.

This clonotype appeared a few times. The genes are TRBV12-3 or TRBV12-4 and TRBJ2-1; 11 bases align to TRBD2. J gave up 5 bases and V 4 bases, and 4 bases lay outside the gene matches. The CDR3 has 15 residues. CDR3 DNA sequence: TGTGCCAGCAGTTCAATAGCGGGAGGGGACAATGAGCAGTTCTTC. Encoded protein: CASSSIAGGDNEQFF.

This clonotype was seen a handful of times. The chain links TRBV23-1 to TRBJ2-5, with TRBD1 matching over 9 bases. TRBV23-1 is an ORF, and what it does is uncertain. The CDR3 is made up of 15 amino acids. J was trimmed by 7 bases and V by 2 bases; bases with no gene match: 8. CDR3 region: CASSQDNPGQGTQYF. The DNA for the CDR3 is TGCGCCAGCAGTCAAGATAACCCGGGACAGGGGACCCAGTACTTC.

The chain recombines TRBV29-1 with TRBJ2-7, with a tentative D call TRBD1 (5 bases). Germline CDR1 reads SQVTM; CDR2 reads ANQGSEA. CDR3 length: 13 amino acids. V was cut by 4 bases and J by 3 bases, with 13 bases left in between. CDR3 DNA sequence: TGCAGCGTTGTGCAGGACATGCACTACGAGCAGTACTTC. This gives the protein CSVVQDMHYEQYF.

This clonotype came up a few times. The chain links TRBV7-9 to TRBJ2-1; 7 positions agree with TRBD1. The germline V gene has CDR1 SEHNR and CDR2 FQNEAQ (reference sequence). V lost 4 bases, J lost 5 bases, and 8 bases stayed unmatched. CDR3 length equals 15 residues. The CDR3 nucleotides are TGTGCCAGCAGCTCTCGGGACAGAAAGAACAATGAGCAGTTCTTC. The encoded protein is CASSSRDRKNNEQFF.

In this sample, this clonotype turned up a few times. The rearrangement joins TRBV10-3 to TRBJ2-2; maybe TRBD2 (5 bases). Germline CDR1 and CDR2: ENHRY and SYGVKD. The CDR3 runs 12 residues. The V gene lost 8 bases and the J gene lost 8 bases, with 12 bases spanning the gap. The CDR3 sequence: CAISAGPGELFF. As DNA, the CDR3 is TGTGCCATCTCGGCGGGCCCAGGGGAGCTGTTTTTT.

This clonotype was counted many times. The chain combines TRBV3-1 with TRBJ1-2; tentative D call: TRBD1 (5 bases). Trimming cost V 3 bases and J 6 bases, with 20 bases left between them. Germline CDR1 is LGHDT and CDR2 is YNNKEL (reference sequence). This CDR3 comprises 16 residues. The CDR3 DNA reads TGTGCCAGCAGCCAGGTGCTAGGGGAGCGAAAAGATGGCTACACCTTC. Translated: CASSQVLGERKDGYTF. Full variable domain (rest looked up from reference TRBV3-1 and TRBJ1-2): DTAVSQTPKYLVTQMGNDKSIKCEQNLGHDTMYWYKQDSKKFLKIMFSYNNKELIINETVPNRFSPKSPDKAHLNLHINSLELGDSAVYFCASSQVLGERKDGYTFGSGTRLTVV.

This clonotype was seen ten or more times. The V gene is TRBV10-2, the J gene TRBJ2-1, with 10 bases matching TRBD2. Trimming took 2 bases from V and 3 from J; bases not matched to a gene: 4. Germline CDR1 and CDR2: WSHSY and SAAADI. The CDR3 extends over 16 amino acids. The CDR3 sequence: CASSEKGLAFYNEQFF. The CDR3 nucleotides are TGCGCCAGCAGTGAGAAGGGACTAGCGTTCTACAATGAGCAGTTCTTC.